The 18 T cell receptor beta chains given below trace back to one sample, sequenced in a study of control samples from healthy donors and cancer patients. Sequencing used immunoSEQ multiplex PCR; TCRdb keeps in-frame clones, though not all of them. The sample records 130,000 or so clones, just under 90% being singletons. The sample taken for sequencing was PBMCs. The receptors were sampled from a man in his forties or fifties with head and neck cancer.

The DNA for the CDR3 is TGTGCCAGTAGTATAGGTGCGGACAGGGGATACAATGAGCAGTTCTTC. Translation: CASSIGADRGYNEQFF. The genes are TRBV19 and TRBJ2-1; 9 bases are a match to TRBD1. Germline lookup yields CDR1 LNHDA and CDR2 SQIVND (reference sequence). This CDR3 is 16 amino acids long. V was clipped by 1 base and J by 4 bases; unmatched bases: 5.

This chain connects TRBV12-3 or TRBV12-4 to TRBJ1-2; D is undetermined. V was pared by 3 bases and J by 2 bases, with 4 bases between. The CDR3 totals 12 residues. CDR3 residues: CASSFSNYGYTF. The CDR3 coding sequence is TGTGCCAGCAGTTTTTCCAACTATGGCTACACCTTC.

This chain connects TRBV4-1 to TRBJ1-4, with TRBD1 identical over 10 bases. The junction had 7 bases not matched to a gene; V was cut back by 4 bases and J by 8 bases. The germline V gene has CDR1 MGHRA and CDR2 YSYEKL. CDR3 size: 15 residues. In DNA, the CDR3 is TGCGCCAGCAGCCTTGGACAGGGGGTGAGGGAAAAACTGTTTTTT. It yields the protein CASSLGQGVREKLFF.

This clone is a singleton in its sample. This chain uses TRBV5-6 with TRBJ2-7; no firm D call. Per the germline V gene, CDR1 is SGHDT and CDR2 is YYEEEE. The CDR3 totals 12 residues. V shed 0 bases and J shed 4 bases, with 5 bases lying between them. The CDR3 spells CASSLGDYEQYF. As DNA, the CDR3 is TGTGCCAGCAGCTTGGGAGATTACGAGCAGTACTTC.

The chain links TRBV10-3 to TRBJ2-7; D possibly corresponds to TRBD1 (6 bases). Germline V gene sequence: CDR1 ENHRY, CDR2 SYGVKD. This CDR3 region has 13 residues. V was pared by 8 bases and J by 4 bases, with 15 bases between. The CDR3 region has the DNA TGTGCCATCGCGACCGACAGGAGATACGAGCAGTACTTC. It encodes CAIATDRRYEQYF.

V gene TRBV11-1 combines with J gene TRBJ2-7; D remains ambiguous. V was pared by 1 base and J by 1 base, with 8 bases between. The CDR3 covers 14 residues. The germline CDR1 and CDR2 sequences are SGHAT and FQDESV (reference sequence). The CDR3 spells CASSLGVDSYEQYF. The DNA of the CDR3 is TGTGCCAGCAGCTTAGGCGTGGATTCCTACGAGCAGTACTTC.

This clone was seen many times. CDR3 DNA sequence: TGTGCCAGCAGCCCTAGAGAAAGGGGAAACACCATATATTTT. As protein: CASSPRERGNTIYF. V gene TRBV9 combines with J gene TRBJ1-3; no reliable D call. Trimming took 4 bases from V and 4 from J, leaving 12 bases between them. Germline CDR1 reads SGDLS; CDR2 reads YYNGEE. This CDR3 comprises 14 residues.

The chain has TRBV25-1 and TRBJ1-4, with TRBD1 identical over 7 bases. V trimming: 5 bases; J trimming: 0 bases; junction bases outside the gene matches: 3. CDR3 length: 15 amino acids. Per the germline V gene, CDR1 is MGHDK and CDR2 is SYGVNS. DNA for the CDR3: TGTGCCAGCAGTCATGACAGGGCAACTAATGAAAAACTGTTTTTT. Its protein is CASSHDRATNEKLFF.

The chain has TRBV6-5 and TRBJ1-1; the D is unclear. CDR1 is MNHEY, CDR2 SVGAGI, per germline. V lost 6 bases and J 7 bases, leaving 12 bases between the germline ends. The CDR3 runs 12 residues. This chain's CDR3 is CASSRAPYEAFF. In nucleotides, the CDR3 is TGTGCCAGCAGCCGAGCGCCGTATGAAGCTTTCTTT.

The rearrangement joins TRBV11-2 to TRBJ2-1; 7 nucleotides line up with TRBD2. The CDR3 is made up of 15 amino acids. Looked up from germline, CDR1 is SGHAT and CDR2 is FQNNGV. V shed 0 bases and J 8 bases; nucleotides not matched to a gene: 7. The DNA of the CDR3 is TGTGCCAGCAGCTTAGATGGGGGGGGAAGTTATGAGCAGTTCTTC. Translating it yields CASSLDGGGSYEQFF.

The rearrangement joins TRBV6-5 to TRBJ1-3; no clear D. Germline-derived CDR1 and CDR2 are MNHEY and SVGAGI. Trimming stripped 5 bases from V and 0 bases from J, with 11 bases between. The CDR3 is 15 residues long. This chain's CDR3 is CASSPRTGSGNTIYF. The CDR3 nucleotides are TGTGCCAGCAGTCCACGGACTGGCTCTGGAAACACCATATATTTT.

The V gene is TRBV30, the J gene TRBJ1-5; no reliable D call. V shed 1 base and J shed 7 bases, with 8 bases lying between them. Germline CDR1 is GTSNPN and CDR2 is SVGIG (reference sequence). This CDR3 region has 12 residues. The chain's CDR3 is CAWSGIGQPQHF. The CDR3 DNA follows: TGTGCCTGGAGTGGGATTGGCCAGCCCCAGCATTTT. The full variable domain, in which reference TRBV30 and TRBJ1-5 provide the parts outside the CDR3, is SQTIHQWPATLVQPVGSPLSLECTVEGTSNPNLYWYRQAAGRGLQLLFYSVGIGQISSEVPQNLSASRPQDRQFILSSKKLLLSDSGFYLCAWSGIGQPQHFGDGTRLSIL.

The chain employs TRBV7-9 and TRBJ1-5; D gene ambiguous. CDR1 and CDR2 (germline): SEHNR, FQNEAQ (reference sequence). V shed 5 bases and J shed 3 bases, with 11 bases lying between them. This CDR3 spans 14 amino acids. This chain's CDR3 is CASSPAWNNQPQHF. CDR3 sequence (DNA): TGTGCCAGCAGCCCCGCGTGGAACAATCAGCCCCAGCATTTT.

The chain joins TRBV6-5 to TRBJ2-3; D uncertain. V shed 2 bases and J shed 4 bases, with 10 bases lying between them. CDR1 and CDR2 from the germline V gene are MNHEY and SVGAGI. The CDR3 covers 14 residues. The DNA for the CDR3 is TGTGCCAGCAGTTACGCCCAAGTAGCAGATACGCAGTATTTT. This translates into CASSYAQVADTQYF.

This chain links TRBV3-1 (or the pseudogene TRBV3-2) with TRBJ1-5; D remains unclear. CDR3 size: 13 residues. Looked up from germline, CDR1 is LGHDT and CDR2 is YNNKEL (reference sequence). V was pared by 1 base and J by 4 bases, with 5 bases between. Here the CDR3 reads CASSQALNQPQHF. The DNA of the CDR3 is TGTGCCAGCAGCCAAGCACTAAATCAGCCCCAGCATTTT.

V gene TRBV18 combines with J gene TRBJ2-7; 7 nucleotides match TRBD1. The germline gives CDR1 KGHSH, CDR2 LQKENI. The CDR3 loop spans 16 amino acids. Germline trimming cut 3 bases from V and 5 bases from J; bases unmatched to any gene: 13. The CDR3 sequence: CASSPWTGGLGNEQYF. The CDR3 nucleotides read TGTGCCAGCTCACCGTGGACAGGTGGGTTGGGGAACGAGCAGTACTTC. Based on the CDR3 plus reference TRBV18 and TRBJ2-7, the full variable domain is NAGVMQNPRHLVRRRGQEARLRCSPMKGHSHVYWYRQLPEEGLKFMVYLQKENIIDESGMPKERFSAEFPKEGPSILRIQQVVRGDSAAYFCASSPWTGGLGNEQYFGPGTRLTVT.

The V call is TRBV27, the J call TRBJ1-6, with D possibly matching TRBD1 (5 bases). Germline V lookup: CDR1 MNHEY, CDR2 SMNVEV (reference sequence). The CDR3 sequence is 15 residues long. V was shortened by 0 bases and J by 4 bases, with 7 bases between the two germline ends. Written as DNA, the CDR3 is TGTGCCAGCAGTTTATCACAGGCATATAATTCACCCCTCCACTTT. This gives the protein CASSLSQAYNSPLHF.

This clone was detected once. V and J are TRBV28 and TRBJ1-3; D possibly corresponds to TRBD1 (6 bases). Germline CDR1 is MDHEN and CDR2 is SYDVKM. The CDR3 loop spans 15 amino acids. Deletions cut 2 bases from V and 4 bases from J, with 12 bases between. Written as DNA, the CDR3 is TGTGCCAGCAGTTTAGCAGGGGAGGCCGGAAACACCATATATTTT. It yields the protein CASSLAGEAGNTIYF.